This TCR beta chain was recovered during a study of breast tumors, draining lymph nodes, adjacent tissues. Study results and caveats: That most tumor T cells come from lymph nodes remained unproven. Tumors had less TCR diversity than lymph nodes, more than nontumor tissue. Tumor and nontumor repertoires were significantly more similar in luminal-like than in basal-like breast cancer. Most tumor T cells seemingly derive from lymph node, then expand in tumor.

V lost 6 bases and J lost 4; bases outside the gene matches: 1. This CDR3 is built from 14 residues. Germline V lookup: CDR1 MNHEY, CDR2 SMNVEV (reference sequence). Breast cancer patients provided tissue from their axillary draining lymph nodes. TCRdb reprocessed the multiplex PCR reads with MiXCR, giving one entry per CDR3 protein. The data contain 80,000 to 130,000 distinct CDR3 sequences, roughly 20% of them singletons. This clonotype was picked up many times. Its target is not known. The chain carries TRBV27 and TRBJ2-2; 11 bases map to TRBD2. The sequenced sample was axillary lymph node tissue. The source is a female donor with breast cancer. Some clones in this sample may be carry-over from other donors' samples. CDR3 sequence (DNA): TGTGCCAGCAGGGGACTAGCGGTCACCGGGGAGCTGTTTTTT. Protein sequence: CASRGLAVTGELFF.